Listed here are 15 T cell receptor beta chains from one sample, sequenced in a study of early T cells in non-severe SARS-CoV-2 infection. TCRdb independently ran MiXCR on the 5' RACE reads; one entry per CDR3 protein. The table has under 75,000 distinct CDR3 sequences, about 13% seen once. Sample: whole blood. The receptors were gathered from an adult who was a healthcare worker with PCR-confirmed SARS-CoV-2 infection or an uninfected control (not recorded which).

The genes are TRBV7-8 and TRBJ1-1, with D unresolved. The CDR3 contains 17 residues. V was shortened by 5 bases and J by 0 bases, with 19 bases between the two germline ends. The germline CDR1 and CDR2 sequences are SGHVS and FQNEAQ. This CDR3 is CASSPNSQSLMNTEAFF. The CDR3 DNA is TGTGCCAGCAGCCCTAACTCCCAGTCACTGATGAACACTGAAGCTTTCTTT.

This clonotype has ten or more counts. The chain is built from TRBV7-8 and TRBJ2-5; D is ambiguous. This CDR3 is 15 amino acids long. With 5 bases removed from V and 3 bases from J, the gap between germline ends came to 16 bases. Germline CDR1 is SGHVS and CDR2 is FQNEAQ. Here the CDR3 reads CASSGRSNWKETQYF. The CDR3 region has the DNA TGTGCCAGCAGCGGCCGGTCAAACTGGAAAGAGACCCAGTACTTC.

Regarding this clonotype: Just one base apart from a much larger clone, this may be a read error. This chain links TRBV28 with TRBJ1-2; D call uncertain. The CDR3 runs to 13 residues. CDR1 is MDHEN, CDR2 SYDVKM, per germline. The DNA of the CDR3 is TGTGCCAGCAGGACGGCCGGATTCTATGGCTACGCCTTC. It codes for CASRTAGFYGYAF.

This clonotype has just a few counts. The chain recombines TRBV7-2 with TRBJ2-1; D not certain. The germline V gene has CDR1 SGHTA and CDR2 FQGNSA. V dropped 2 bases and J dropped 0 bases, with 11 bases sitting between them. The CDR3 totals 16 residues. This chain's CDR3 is CASSLKLSYSYNEQFF. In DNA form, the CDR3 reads TGTGCCAGCAGCTTAAAATTGTCCTACTCCTACAATGAGCAGTTCTTC.

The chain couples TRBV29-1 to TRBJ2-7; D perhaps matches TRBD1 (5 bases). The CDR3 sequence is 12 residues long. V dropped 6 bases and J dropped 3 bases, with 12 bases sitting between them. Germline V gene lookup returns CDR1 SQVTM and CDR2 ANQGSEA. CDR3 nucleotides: TGCAGCGTGGAGACAGACGGCTACGAGCAGTACTTC. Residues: CSVETDGYEQYF.

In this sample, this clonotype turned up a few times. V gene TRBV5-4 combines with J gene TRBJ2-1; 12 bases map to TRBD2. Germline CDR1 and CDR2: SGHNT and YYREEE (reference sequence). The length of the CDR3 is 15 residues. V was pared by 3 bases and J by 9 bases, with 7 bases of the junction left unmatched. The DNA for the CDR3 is TGTGCCAGCAGCTCCCGGACTAGCGGGACTGGTGAGCAGTTCTTC. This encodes CASSSRTSGTGEQFF.

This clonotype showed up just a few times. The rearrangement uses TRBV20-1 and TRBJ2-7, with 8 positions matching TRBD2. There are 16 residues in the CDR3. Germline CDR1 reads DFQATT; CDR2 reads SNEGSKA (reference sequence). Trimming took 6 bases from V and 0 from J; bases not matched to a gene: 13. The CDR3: CSARPLAGSSSYEQYF. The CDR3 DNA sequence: TGCAGTGCCCGACCTTTAGCGGGATCAAGCTCCTACGAGCAGTACTTC.

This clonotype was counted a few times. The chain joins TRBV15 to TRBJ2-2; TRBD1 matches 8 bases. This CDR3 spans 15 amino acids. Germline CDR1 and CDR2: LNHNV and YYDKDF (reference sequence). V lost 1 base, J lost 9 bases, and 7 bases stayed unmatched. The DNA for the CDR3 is TGTGCCACCAGCAGAGCACAGGACAGGGCCAGGGAGCTGTTTTTT. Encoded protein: CATSRAQDRARELFF.

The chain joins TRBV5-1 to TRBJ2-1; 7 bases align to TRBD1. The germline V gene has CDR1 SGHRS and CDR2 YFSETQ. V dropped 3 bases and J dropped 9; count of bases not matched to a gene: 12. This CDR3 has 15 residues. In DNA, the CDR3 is TGCGCCAGCAGCTCCTTCGGGGAAGGGGGCGCTGAGCAGTTCTTC. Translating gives CASSSFGEGGAEQFF. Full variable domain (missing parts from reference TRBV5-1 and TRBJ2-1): KAGVTQTPRYLIKTRGQQVTLSCSPISGHRSVSWYQQTPGQGLQFLFEYFSETQRNKGNFPGRFSGRQFSNSRSEMNVSTLELGDSALYLCASSSFGEGGAEQFFGPGTRLTVL.

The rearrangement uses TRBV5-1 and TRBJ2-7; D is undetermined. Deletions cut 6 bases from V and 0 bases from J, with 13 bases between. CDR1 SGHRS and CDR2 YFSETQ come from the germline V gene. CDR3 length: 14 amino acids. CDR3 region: CASTMGSSSYEQYF. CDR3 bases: TGCGCCAGCACGATGGGGTCCAGCTCCTACGAGCAGTACTTC.

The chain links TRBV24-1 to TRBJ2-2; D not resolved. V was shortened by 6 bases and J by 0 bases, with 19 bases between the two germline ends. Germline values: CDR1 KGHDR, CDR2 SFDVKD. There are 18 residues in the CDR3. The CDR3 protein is CATSFGRPTRANTGELFF. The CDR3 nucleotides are TGTGCCACCAGTTTCGGACGACCGACCCGAGCGAACACCGGGGAGCTGTTTTTT.

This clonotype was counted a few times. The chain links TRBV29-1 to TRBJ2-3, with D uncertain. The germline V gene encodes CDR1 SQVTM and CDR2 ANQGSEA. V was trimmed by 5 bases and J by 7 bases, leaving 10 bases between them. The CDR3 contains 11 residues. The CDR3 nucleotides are TGCAGCGTTCTGCTCGAGAATACGCAGTATTTT. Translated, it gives CSVLLENTQYF.

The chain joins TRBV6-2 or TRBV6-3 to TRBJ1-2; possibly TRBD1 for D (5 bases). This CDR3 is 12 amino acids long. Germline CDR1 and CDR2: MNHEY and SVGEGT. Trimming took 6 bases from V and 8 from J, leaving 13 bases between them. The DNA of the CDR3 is TGTGCCAGCAGCCCAGGGACCGGCGGCTACACCTTC. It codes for CASSPGTGGYTF.

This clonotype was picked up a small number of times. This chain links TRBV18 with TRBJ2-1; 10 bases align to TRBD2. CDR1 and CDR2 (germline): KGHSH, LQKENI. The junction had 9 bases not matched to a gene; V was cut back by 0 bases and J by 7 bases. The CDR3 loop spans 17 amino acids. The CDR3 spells CASSPPVGSGRENEQFF. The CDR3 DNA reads TGTGCCAGCTCACCACCAGTAGGGAGCGGGAGGGAAAATGAGCAGTTCTTC. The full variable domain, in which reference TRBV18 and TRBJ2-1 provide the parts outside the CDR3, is NAGVMQNPRHLVRRRGQEARLRCSPMKGHSHVYWYRQLPEEGLKFMVYLQKENIIDESGMPKERFSAEFPKEGPSILRIQQVVRGDSAAYFCASSPPVGSGRENEQFFGPGTRLTVL.

The CDR3 region has the DNA TGTGCCAGCGGCCGGACTATTCGCACCGGGGAGCTGTTTTTT. This sequence encodes CASGRTIRTGELFF. The chain employs TRBV11-2 and TRBJ2-2, with a tentative D call TRBD2 (6 bases). This CDR3 comprises 14 residues. Germline V gives CDR1 SGHAT, CDR2 FQNNGV. Trimming stripped 8 bases from V and 4 bases from J, with 14 bases between.